This entry is about one T cell receptor beta chain. The CDR3 totals 16 residues. Germline V gene lookup returns CDR1 SGHRS and CDR2 YFSETQ. Trimming took off 1 base at V and 6 bases at J, with 17 bases between the two ends. This sample was included in a study of blood T cells in healthy people across ages. PCR was performed a second time for roughly 7 to 11 cycles using a sample-barcoded 5' primer and a J-beta primer mix. One entry per CDR3 protein results from TCRdb running MiXCR on the 5' RACE reads. Of hundreds of thousands of distinct CDR3 sequences listed, about 53% are singletons. The origin of this receptor is a man in his 60s in good health. The V and J genes are TRBV5-1 and TRBJ2-1; D remains ambiguous. The sequencing input was blood. CDR3 bases: TGCGCCAGCAGCTTGAGTCTCGGAGACGGGTCCAATGAGCAGTTCTTC. Protein product: CASSLSLGDGSNEQFF.